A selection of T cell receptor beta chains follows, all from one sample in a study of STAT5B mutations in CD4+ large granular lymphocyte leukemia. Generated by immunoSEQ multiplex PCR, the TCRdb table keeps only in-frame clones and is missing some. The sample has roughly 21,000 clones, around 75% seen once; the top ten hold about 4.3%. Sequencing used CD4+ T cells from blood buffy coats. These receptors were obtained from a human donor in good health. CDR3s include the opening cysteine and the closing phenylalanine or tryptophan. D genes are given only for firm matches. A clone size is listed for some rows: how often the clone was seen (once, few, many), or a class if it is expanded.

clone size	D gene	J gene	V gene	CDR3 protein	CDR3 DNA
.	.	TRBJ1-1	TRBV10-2	CASKWRDTEAFF	TGCGCCAGCAAGTGGAGGGACACTGAAGCTTTCTTT
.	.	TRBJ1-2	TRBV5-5	CASSLDSGRQDGYTF	TGTGCCAGCAGCTTGGATTCAGGGAGGCAAGATGGCTACACCTTC
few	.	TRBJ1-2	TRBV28	CASNGGSNGYTF	TGTGCCAGCAACGGCGGGTCCAATGGCTACACCTTC
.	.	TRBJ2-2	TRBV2	CASAPTGADSGELFF	TGTGCCAGCGCACCGACAGGAGCGGATTCCGGGGAGCTGTTTTTT
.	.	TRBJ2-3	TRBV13	CASSLRGIGPGGTDTQYF	TGTGCCAGCAGCTTAAGAGGAATTGGCCCGGGGGGCACAGATACGCAGTATTTT
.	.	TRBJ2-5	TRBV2	CASSVLGGETQYF	TGTGCCAGCAGTGTTTTGGGTGGAGAGACCCAGTACTTC
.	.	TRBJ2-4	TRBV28	CASTGQSMVNIQYF	TGTGCCAGCACTGGACAGTCTATGGTAAACATTCAGTACTTC
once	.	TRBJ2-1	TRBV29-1	CSVEAGGGEQFF	TGCAGCGTTGAGGCGGGCGGAGGAGAGCAGTTCTTC
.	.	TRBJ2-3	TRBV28	CASSHPTTGTQYF	TGTGCCAGCAGCCACCCGACCACAGGTACGCAGTATTTT
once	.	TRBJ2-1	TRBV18	CASSPPVATGSYNEQFF	TGTGCCAGCTCACCACCAGTGGCGACCGGTTCCTACAATGAGCAGTTCTTC
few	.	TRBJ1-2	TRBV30	CAWSIQIYGYTF	TGTGCCTGGAGCATCCAAATATATGGCTACACCTTC
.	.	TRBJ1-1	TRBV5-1	CASSIGPTATEAFF	TGCGCCAGCAGCATCGGTCCGACGGCCACTGAAGCTTTCTTT
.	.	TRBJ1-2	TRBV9	CASSVGPGDGYTF	TGTGCCAGCAGCGTGGGCCCGGGGGATGGCTACACCTTC
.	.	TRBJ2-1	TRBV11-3	CASSRGLLNEQFF	TGTGCCAGCAGTAGGGGACTTCTAAATGAGCAGTTCTTC
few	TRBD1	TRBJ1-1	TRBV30	CAWSRDRGGTEAFF	TGTGCCTGGAGCCGGGACAGGGGAGGGACTGAAGCTTTCTTT
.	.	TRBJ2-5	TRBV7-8	CASSSPVGALDQETQYF	TGTGCCAGCAGCTCTCCGGTAGGGGCATTAGACCAAGAGACCCAGTACTTC
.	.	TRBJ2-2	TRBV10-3	CASGLNTGELFF	TGTGCCAGTGGACTGAACACCGGGGAGCTGTTTTTT
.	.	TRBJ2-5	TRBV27	CASRLSTGPQETQYF	TGTGCCAGCAGGCTATCCACAGGGCCTCAAGAGACCCAGTACTTC
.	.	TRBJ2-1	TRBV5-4	CASSLGGLLEQFF	TGTGCCAGCAGCTTGGGGGGACTCCTAGAGCAGTTCTTC
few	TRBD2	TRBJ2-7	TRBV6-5	CATQSGGYEQYF	TGTGCCACCCAATCGGGGGGCTACGAGCAGTACTTC
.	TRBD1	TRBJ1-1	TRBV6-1	CASFLPGTGWTEAFF	TGTGCCAGCTTTCTCCCCGGGACAGGATGGACTGAAGCTTTCTTT
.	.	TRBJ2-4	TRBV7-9	CASSLDGDKNIQYF	TGTGCCAGCAGCTTAGATGGGGACAAAAACATTCAGTACTTC
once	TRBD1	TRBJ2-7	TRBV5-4	CASSFPPSGGQGREQYF	TGTGCCAGCAGCTTTCCCCCTTCTGGGGGACAGGGGCGGGAGCAGTACTTC
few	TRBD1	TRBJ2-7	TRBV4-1	CASSQMPGQAFLYF	TGCGCCAGCAGCCAAATGCCGGGACAGGCTTTTCTGTACTTC
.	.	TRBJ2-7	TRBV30	CAWTSSYEQYF	TGTGCCTGGACCTCCTCCTACGAGCAGTACTTC
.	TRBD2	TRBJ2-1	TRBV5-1	CASSPRTSGRHYNEQFF	TGCGCCAGCAGCCCCCGGACTAGCGGGAGACATTACAATGAGCAGTTCTTC
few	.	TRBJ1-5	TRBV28	CASSSISPRDFHQPQHF	TGTGCCAGCAGTTCTATCTCCCCCCGGGACTTCCATCAGCCCCAGCATTTT
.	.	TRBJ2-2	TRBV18	CASSSGQNTGELFF	TGTGCCAGCTCCTCGGGACAGAACACCGGGGAGCTGTTTTTT
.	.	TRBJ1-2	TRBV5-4	CASSPFGTAVYYGYTF	TGTGCCAGCAGTCCCTTTGGGACTGCCGTATACTATGGCTACACCTTC
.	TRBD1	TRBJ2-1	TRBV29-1	CSVEVRGQVDEQFF	TGCAGCGTTGAAGTAAGGGGGCAGGTGGATGAGCAGTTCTTC
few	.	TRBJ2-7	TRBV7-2	CASSFRGSLPYEQYF	TGTGCCAGCAGCTTTCGGGGCAGCCTCCCCTACGAGCAGTACTTC
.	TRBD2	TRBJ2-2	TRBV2	CASSEWEGIGELFF	TGTGCCAGCAGTGAGTGGGAGGGAATCGGGGAGCTGTTTTTT